This is a list of T cell receptor beta chains from one sample in a study of radiation and T cells in renal cell carcinoma. Profiling relied on immunoSEQ multiplex PCR, and the TCRdb table lists in-frame clones only, not all of them. The table includes some 150,000 clones, approximately 90% detected once. The material was blood, obtained from a patient whose treatment included radiotherapy and nephrectomy. The receptors derive from a woman aged 50 to 60 with renal cell carcinoma. Each CDR3 is given with its conserved first and last residue. Fields, in order: clone size, V gene, D gene, J gene, CDR3 protein, CDR3 DNA. D genes are given only for firm matches. Clone size is shown for a subset of rows, as once, few, many or a class of expanded clone.

clone_size: -
v_call: TRBV7-8
d_call: -
j_call: TRBJ1-1
cdr3_aa: CASSFQGLGAEAFF
cdr3_nt: TGTGCCAGCAGCTTCCAGGGGTTGGGGGCTGAAGCTTTCTTT

clone_size: -
v_call: TRBV7-2
d_call: TRBD2
j_call: TRBJ2-1
cdr3_aa: CASSFARGANEQFF
cdr3_nt: TGTGCCAGCAGCTTCGCGCGGGGGGCCAATGAGCAGTTCTTC

clone_size: -
v_call: TRBV6-6
d_call: -
j_call: TRBJ2-1
cdr3_aa: CASSYTPGDNEQFF
cdr3_nt: TGTGCCAGCAGTTACACGCCGGGGGACAATGAGCAGTTCTTC

clone_size: -
v_call: TRBV28
d_call: -
j_call: TRBJ1-2
cdr3_aa: CASSLGPRRGYTF
cdr3_nt: TGTGCCAGCAGTCTCGGACCCCGGAGGGGCTACACCTTC

clone_size: -
v_call: TRBV9
d_call: -
j_call: TRBJ1-1
cdr3_aa: CASSTRNTEAFF
cdr3_nt: TGTGCCAGCAGCACCCGAAACACTGAAGCTTTCTTT

clone_size: -
v_call: TRBV7-8
d_call: -
j_call: TRBJ1-4
cdr3_aa: CASSFRRWTTNEKLFF
cdr3_nt: TGTGCCAGCAGCTTTCGACGATGGACAACTAATGAAAAACTGTTTTTT

clone_size: -
v_call: TRBV5-1
d_call: -
j_call: TRBJ2-5
cdr3_aa: CASSLVASLRETQYF
cdr3_nt: TGCGCCAGCAGCTTGGTTGCCTCCCTAAGGGAGACCCAGTACTTC

clone_size: -
v_call: TRBV30
d_call: -
j_call: TRBJ1-4
cdr3_aa: CAWRTSEVNEKLFF
cdr3_nt: TGTGCCTGGAGGACCTCGGAGGTGAATGAAAAACTGTTTTTT

clone_size: -
v_call: TRBV10-1
d_call: -
j_call: TRBJ1-1
cdr3_aa: CASSEWTAAQAFF
cdr3_nt: TGCGCCAGCAGTGAGTGGACAGCGGCCCAAGCTTTCTTT

clone_size: few
v_call: TRBV27
d_call: -
j_call: TRBJ1-5
cdr3_aa: CASRRSNQPQHF
cdr3_nt: TGTGCCAGCAGGAGAAGCAATCAGCCCCAGCATTTT

clone_size: few
v_call: TRBV7-9
d_call: TRBD1
j_call: TRBJ1-1
cdr3_aa: CASSLATTGGNSAFF
cdr3_nt: TGTGCCAGCAGCTTAGCCACGACAGGGGGAAACTCGGCTTTCTTT

clone_size: -
v_call: TRBV7-9
d_call: -
j_call: TRBJ2-7
cdr3_aa: CASSLGGINEQYF
cdr3_nt: TGTGCCAGCAGCTTGGGGGGCATCAACGAGCAGTACTTC